The present TCR beta chain was sequenced within a study of identical twins. The study's findings and limits: Beta out-of-frame sequences showed weaker excess twin sharing. Those out-of-frame alpha sequences shared by twins showed an excess of low generation probability. In drawing conclusions, the study used cross-sectional statistical analysis and did not follow the same donors.

Template switching (which added a universal primer site) was used, and cDNA carried unique molecular identifiers. One entry per CDR3 protein results from TCRdb running MiXCR on the 5' RACE reads. The sample records 280,000 or so distinct CDR3 sequences, more than 6.5% being singletons. Comments on this clonotype: Its specificity is unknown.

The same specimen was also included in a second study, on yellow fever vaccine responses in identical twins.

The sample taken for sequencing was memory (CD45RO+) T cells sorted from blood. This TCR came from a woman aged 18-29 years in good health.

This CDR3 is CASSLGLAGVSPPYNEQFF. The CDR3 DNA reads TGTGCCAGCAGCTTGGGACTAGCGGGAGTGTCTCCACCCTACAATGAGCAGTTCTTC. The chain carries TRBV7-6 and TRBJ2-1; 14 bases are shared with TRBD2. The length of the CDR3 is 19 residues. CDR1 and CDR2 from the germline V gene are SGHVS and FNYEAQ. Losses at the gene ends were 3 bases for V and 2 bases for J; bases not matched to a gene: 9.